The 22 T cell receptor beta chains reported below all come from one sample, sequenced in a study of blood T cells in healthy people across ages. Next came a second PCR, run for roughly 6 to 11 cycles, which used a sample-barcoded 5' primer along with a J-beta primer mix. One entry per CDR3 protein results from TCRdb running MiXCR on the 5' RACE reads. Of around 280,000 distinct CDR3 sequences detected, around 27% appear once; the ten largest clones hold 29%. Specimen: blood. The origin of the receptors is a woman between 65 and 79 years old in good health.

The CDR3 DNA reads TGTGCCAGCAGCTCCGCGGGACAGAACACCGGGGAGCTGTTTTTT. Amino acids: CASSSAGQNTGELFF. J is TRBJ2-2 and V is TRBV7-2; D tentatively fits TRBD1 or TRBD2 (6 bases each). Germline CDR1 and CDR2: SGHTA and FQGNSA. The V and J ends lost 4 bases and 1 base respectively, with 10 bases between them. This CDR3 region has 15 residues.

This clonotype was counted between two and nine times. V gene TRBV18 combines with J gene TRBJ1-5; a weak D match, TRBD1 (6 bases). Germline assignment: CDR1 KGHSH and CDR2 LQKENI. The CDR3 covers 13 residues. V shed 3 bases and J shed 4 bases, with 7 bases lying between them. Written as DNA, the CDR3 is TGTGCCAGCTCACCTACAGGGAATCAGCCCCAGCATTTT. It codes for CASSPTGNQPQHF.

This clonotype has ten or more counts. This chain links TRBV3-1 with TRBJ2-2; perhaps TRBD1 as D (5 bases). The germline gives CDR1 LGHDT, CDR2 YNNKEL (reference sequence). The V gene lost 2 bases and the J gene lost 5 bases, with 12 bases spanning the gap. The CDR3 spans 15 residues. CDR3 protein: CASSQRTHETGELFF. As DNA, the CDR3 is TGTGCCAGCAGCCAAAGGACACATGAGACCGGGGAGCTGTTTTTT.

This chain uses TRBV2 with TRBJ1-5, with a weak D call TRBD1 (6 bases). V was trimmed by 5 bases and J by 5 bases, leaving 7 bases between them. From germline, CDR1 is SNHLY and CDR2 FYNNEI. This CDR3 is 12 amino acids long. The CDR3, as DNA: TGTGCCAGCAGTCACAGGGATCAGCCCCAGCATTTT. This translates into CASSHRDQPQHF. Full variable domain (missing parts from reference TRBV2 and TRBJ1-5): EPEVTQTPSHQVTQMGQEVILRCVPISNHLYFYWYRQILGQKVEFLVSFYNNEISEKSEIFDDQFSVERPDGSNFTLKIRSTKLEDSAMYFCASSHRDQPQHFGDGTRLSIL.

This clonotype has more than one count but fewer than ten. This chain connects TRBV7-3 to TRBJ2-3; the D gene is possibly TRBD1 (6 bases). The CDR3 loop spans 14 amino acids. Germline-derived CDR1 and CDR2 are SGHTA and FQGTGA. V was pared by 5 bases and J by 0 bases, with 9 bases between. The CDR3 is CASSKQGSTDTQYF. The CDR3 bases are TGTGCCAGCAGCAAACAGGGTAGCACAGATACGCAGTATTTT. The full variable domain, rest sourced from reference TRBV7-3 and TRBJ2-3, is GAGVSQTPSNKVTEKGKYVELRCDPISGHTALYWYRQSLGQGPEFLIYFQGTGAADDSGLPNDRFFAVRPEGSVSTLKIQRTERGDSAVYLCASSKQGSTDTQYFGPGTRLTVL.

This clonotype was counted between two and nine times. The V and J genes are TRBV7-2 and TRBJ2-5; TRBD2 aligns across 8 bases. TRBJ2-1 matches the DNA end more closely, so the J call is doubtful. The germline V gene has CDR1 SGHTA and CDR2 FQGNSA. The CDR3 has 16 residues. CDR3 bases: TGTGCCAGCAGCTCAAGGTCCAGCGGGAGAGTCGGGGAGCAGTTCTTC. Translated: CASSSRSSGRVGEQFF.

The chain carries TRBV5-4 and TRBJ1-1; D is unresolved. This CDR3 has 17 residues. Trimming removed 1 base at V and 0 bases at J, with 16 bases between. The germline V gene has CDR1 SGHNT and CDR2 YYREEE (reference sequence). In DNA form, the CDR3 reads TGTGCCAGCAGCTTGCCGGGAGGGCTCGGGATGAACACTGAAGCTTTCTTT. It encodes CASSLPGGLGMNTEAFF.

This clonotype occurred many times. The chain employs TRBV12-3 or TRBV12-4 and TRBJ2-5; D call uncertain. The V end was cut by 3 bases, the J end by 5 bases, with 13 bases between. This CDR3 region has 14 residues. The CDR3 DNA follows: TGTGCCAGCAGTTTTGCAGCTATACGGGAGACCCAGTACTTC. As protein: CASSFAAIRETQYF.

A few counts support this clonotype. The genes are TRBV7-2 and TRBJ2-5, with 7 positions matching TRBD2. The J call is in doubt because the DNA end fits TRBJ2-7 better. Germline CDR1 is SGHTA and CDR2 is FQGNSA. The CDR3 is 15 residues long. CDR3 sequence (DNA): TGTGCCAGCAGCTTAGCGGGAGGGCCCAACTACGAGCAGTACTTC. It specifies CASSLAGGPNYEQYF.

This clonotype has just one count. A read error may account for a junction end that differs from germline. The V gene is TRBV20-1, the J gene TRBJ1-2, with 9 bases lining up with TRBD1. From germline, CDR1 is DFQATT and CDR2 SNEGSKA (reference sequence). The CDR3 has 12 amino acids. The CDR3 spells CGATRDREGYTF. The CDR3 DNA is TGCGGTGCTACACGGGACAGGGAAGGCTACACCTTC.

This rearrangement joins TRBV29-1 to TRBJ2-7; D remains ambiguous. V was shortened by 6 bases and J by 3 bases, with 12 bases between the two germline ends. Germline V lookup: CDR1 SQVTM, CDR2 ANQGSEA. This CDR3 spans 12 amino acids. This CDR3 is CSVVDAYYEQYF. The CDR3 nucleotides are TGCAGCGTGGTAGACGCATACTACGAGCAGTACTTC.

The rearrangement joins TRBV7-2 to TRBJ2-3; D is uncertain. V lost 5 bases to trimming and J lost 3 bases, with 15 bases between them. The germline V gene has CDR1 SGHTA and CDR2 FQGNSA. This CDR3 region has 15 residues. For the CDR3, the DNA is TGTGCCAGCAGCATTGGGTTTAGTCGGACAGATACGCAGTATTTT. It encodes CASSIGFSRTDTQYF.

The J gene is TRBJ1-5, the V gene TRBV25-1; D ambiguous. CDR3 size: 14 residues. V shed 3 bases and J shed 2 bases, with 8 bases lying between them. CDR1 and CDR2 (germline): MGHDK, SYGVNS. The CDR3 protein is CASSDSKGNQPQHF. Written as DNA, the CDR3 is TGTGCCAGCAGTGACTCCAAGGGCAATCAGCCCCAGCATTTT.

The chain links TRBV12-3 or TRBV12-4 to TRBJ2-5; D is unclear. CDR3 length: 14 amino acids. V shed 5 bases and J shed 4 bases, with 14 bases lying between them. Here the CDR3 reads CASSVYRDGETQYF. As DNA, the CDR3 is TGTGCCAGCAGTGTTTATAGGGATGGAGAGACCCAGTACTTC.

CDR3 protein: CASSLMGPSYEQYF. CDR3 nucleotides: TGTGCCAGCAGTTTAATGGGCCCATCCTACGAGCAGTACTTC. The V and J genes are TRBV28 and TRBJ2-7; D gene ambiguous. This CDR3 is 14 amino acids long. Germline V gene data show CDR1 as MDHEN and CDR2 as SYDVKM. Trimming cost V 2 bases and J 1 base, with 9 bases left between them.

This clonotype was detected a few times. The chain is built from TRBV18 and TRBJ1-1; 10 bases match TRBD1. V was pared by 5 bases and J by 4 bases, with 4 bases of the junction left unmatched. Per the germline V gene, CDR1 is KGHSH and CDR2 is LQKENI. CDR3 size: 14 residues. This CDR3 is CASSKGQGSTEAFF. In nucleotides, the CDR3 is TGTGCCAGCTCAAAGGGACAGGGGAGCACTGAAGCTTTCTTT.

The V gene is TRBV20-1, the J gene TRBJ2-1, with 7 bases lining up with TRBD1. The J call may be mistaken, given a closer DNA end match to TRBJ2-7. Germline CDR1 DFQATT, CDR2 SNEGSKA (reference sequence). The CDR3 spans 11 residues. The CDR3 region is CSARQGAEQYF. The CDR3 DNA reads TGCAGTGCCAGACAGGGTGCCGAGCAGTACTTC.

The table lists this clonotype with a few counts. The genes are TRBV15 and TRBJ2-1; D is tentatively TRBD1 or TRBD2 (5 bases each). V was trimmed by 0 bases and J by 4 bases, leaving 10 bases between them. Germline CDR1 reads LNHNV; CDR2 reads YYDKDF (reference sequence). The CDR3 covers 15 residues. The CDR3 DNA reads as TGTGCCACCAGCAGAGATCGGGGCCGATACAATGAGCAGTTCTTC. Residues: CATSRDRGRYNEQFF. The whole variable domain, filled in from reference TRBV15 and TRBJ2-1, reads DAMVIQNPRYQVTQFGKPVTLSCSQTLNHNVMYWYQQKSSQAPKLLFHYYDKDFNNEADTPDNFQSRRPNTSFCFLDIRSPGLGDTAMYLCATSRDRGRYNEQFFGPGTRLTVL.

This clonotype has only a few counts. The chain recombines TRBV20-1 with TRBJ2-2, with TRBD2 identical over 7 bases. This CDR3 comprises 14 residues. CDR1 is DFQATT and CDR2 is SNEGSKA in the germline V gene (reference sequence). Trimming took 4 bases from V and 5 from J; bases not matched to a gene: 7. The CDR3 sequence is CSAMREMHTGELFF. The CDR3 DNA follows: TGCAGTGCTATGCGGGAGATGCATACCGGGGAGCTGTTTTTT.

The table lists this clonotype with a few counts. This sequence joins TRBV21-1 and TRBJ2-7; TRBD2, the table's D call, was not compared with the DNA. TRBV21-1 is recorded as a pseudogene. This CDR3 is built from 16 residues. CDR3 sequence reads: CASSTVGLAGGYEQYF. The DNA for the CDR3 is TGTGCCAGCAGCACCGTTGGACTAGCGGGTGGTTACGAGCAGTACTTC.

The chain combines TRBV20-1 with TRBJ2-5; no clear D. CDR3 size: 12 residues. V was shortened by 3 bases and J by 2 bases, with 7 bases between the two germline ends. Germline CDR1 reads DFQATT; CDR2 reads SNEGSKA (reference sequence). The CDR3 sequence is CSARETQETQYF. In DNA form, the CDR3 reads TGCAGTGCTAGGGAAACTCAAGAGACCCAGTACTTC.

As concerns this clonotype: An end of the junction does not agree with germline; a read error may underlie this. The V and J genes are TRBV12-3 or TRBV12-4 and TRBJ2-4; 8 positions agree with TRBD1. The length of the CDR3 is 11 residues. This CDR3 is CASSAPGQVAF. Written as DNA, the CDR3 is TGTGCCAGCAGTGCCCCGGGACAGGTTGCTTTC.